This T cell receptor beta chain originates from a study of cytomegalovirus exposure and HLA in healthy donors. Across the whole study: Around 78 million unique TCRs, all from HLA-typed donors, were included in an early release of the data.

The study ran its PCR with 60 Vbeta and 13 Jbeta primers. Sequencing was performed with immunoSEQ multiplex PCR; in TCRdb, only in-frame clones are kept and a portion is missing. The sample yields 130,000 to 150,000 clones, about three quarters seen once. The sequenced material came from PBMCs. This sequence originates from a male donor in good health and CMV-seropositive.

CDR3 sequence reads: CSVNRGGGEGYTF. The CDR3 DNA follows: TGCAGCGTAAACCGGGGGGGTGGAGAGGGCTACACCTTC. This chain links TRBV29-1 with TRBJ1-2, with a weak D call TRBD1 (5 bases). Trimming removed 6 bases from V and 8 bases from J, with 19 bases in between. The germline V gene encodes CDR1 SQVTM and CDR2 ANQGSEA. This CDR3 has 13 amino acids.